Below are 8 T cell receptor beta chains sequenced from a single sample in a study of cytomegalovirus exposure and HLA in healthy donors. This PCR relied on a set of 60 Vbeta primers and 13 Jbeta primers. Repertoires were generated with immunoSEQ multiplex PCR, while TCRdb's copy carries only in-frame clones and drops some. This sample carries about 110,000 clones, 55% to 75% of them seen once, and the ten largest clones take 5.4%. Sequenced sample: PBMCs. The receptors originated from a woman in her 70s in good health and CMV-seropositive.

The sample holds a few counts of this clone. V gene TRBV7-6 combines with J gene TRBJ1-1; D is unclear. V gave up 5 bases and J gave up 1 base, with 14 bases separating them. This CDR3 is 15 amino acids long. The germline V gene encodes CDR1 SGHVS and CDR2 FNYEAQ. CDR3 nucleotides: TGTGCCAGCAGCCGCTTGGACTTGCAGAACACTGAAGCTTTCTTT. It encodes CASSRLDLQNTEAFF. The whole variable domain, remainder taken from reference TRBV7-6 and TRBJ1-1, is GAGVSQSPRYKVTKRGQDVALRCDPISGHVSLYWYRQALGQGPEFLTYFNYEAQQDKSGLPNDRFSAERPEGSISTLTIQRTEQRDSAMYRCASSRLDLQNTEAFFGQGTRLTVV.

This clone came up a few times. The rearrangement links TRBV19 to TRBJ1-1; weak D call: TRBD1 (6 bases). Trimming took off 6 bases at V and 10 bases at J, with 21 bases between the two ends. Germline V gene lookup returns CDR1 LNHDA and CDR2 SQIVND (reference sequence). This CDR3 has 14 amino acids. For the CDR3, the DNA is TGTGCCAGTAGCCCACAAGGGGGGGCTCCGTCAGCTTTCTTT. This codes for CASSPQGGAPSAFF. The whole variable domain, filled in from reference TRBV19 and TRBJ1-1, reads DGGITQSPKYLFRKEGQNVTLSCEQNLNHDAMYWYRQDPGQGLRLIYYSQIVNDFQKGDIAEGYSVSREKKESFPLTVTSAQKNPTAFYLCASSPQGGAPSAFFGQGTRLTVV.

Concerning this clone: Other DNA sequences in the same sample also yield this CDR3. V is TRBV30 and J is TRBJ1-2; no definite D call. V was shortened by 0 bases and J by 2 bases, with 7 bases between the two germline ends. Germline V gives CDR1 GTSNPN, CDR2 SVGIG (reference sequence). The CDR3 sequence is 13 residues long. In nucleotides, the CDR3 is TGTGCCTGGAGTGTAGCGGGGAACTATGGCTACACCTTC. Residues: CAWSVAGNYGYTF.

V and J are TRBV1 and TRBJ1-2; the D segment call TRBD1 is taken from the table without a DNA check. TRBV1 constitutes a pseudogene. This CDR3 has 17 residues. Here the CDR3 reads CTSSQDRGQSRTGGYTF. The CDR3 bases are TGCACCAGCAGCCAAGATCGCGGACAATCTCGAACCGGTGGCTACACCTTC.

The CDR3 DNA reads as TGTGCCAGCAGCCTGAGGGGGCTTCTATCTGGGGCCAACGTCCTGACTTTC. Its translation is CASSLRGLLSGANVLTF. J is TRBJ2-6 and V is TRBV5-6; 7 bases match TRBD1. The CDR3 runs 17 residues. Per the germline V gene, CDR1 is SGHDT and CDR2 is YYEEEE. The J segment lost 1 base and the V segment lost 4 bases, leaving 8 bases of the junction unmatched.

This chain uses TRBV5-1 with TRBJ1-2; D gene ambiguous. This CDR3 has 16 residues. Per the germline V gene, CDR1 is SGHRS and CDR2 is YFSETQ. V lost 0 bases and J lost 8, with 20 bases in between. CDR3 in amino acids: CASSLGGPGLMRGYTF. CDR3 DNA sequence: TGCGCCAGCAGCTTGGGAGGTCCGGGTTTAATGAGGGGCTACACCTTC.

The chain has TRBV30 and TRBJ2-7; the match to TRBD2 covers 12 bases. Unmatched junction bases numbered 3, after V lost 3 bases and J lost 6 bases. Germline V gene sequence: CDR1 GTSNPN, CDR2 SVGIG (reference sequence). There are 13 residues in the CDR3. The CDR3 coding sequence is TGTGCCTGGAGGACTAGCGGGGGTAGCGAGCAGTACTTC. Protein: CAWRTSGGSEQYF.

To note about this clone: Other DNA sequences in this sample translate to the same CDR3. The rearrangement links TRBV6-6 to TRBJ1-2; 8 bases agree with TRBD1. Trimming took 0 bases from V and 0 from J; bases not matched to a gene: 0. In germline, CDR1 is MNHNY, CDR2 SVGAGI (reference sequence). The CDR3 runs to 15 residues. In nucleotides, the CDR3 is TGTGCCAGCAGTTACTCACAGGGGGCTAACTATGGCTACACCTTC. Translation gives CASSYSQGANYGYTF.